The following is a T cell receptor beta chain sequence with its context. Other DNA sequences in the same sample also yield this CDR3. This record comes from a study of shared T cell receptors in the human thymus. Generated by immunoSEQ multiplex PCR, the TCRdb table keeps only in-frame clones and is missing some. The sample records hundreds of thousands of clones, around 87% being singletons. Germline loops: CDR1 MNHEY, CDR2 SVGAGI. CDR3 length: 13 residues. With 2 bases clipped from V and 3 bases from J, the junction kept 0 bases outside the gene matches. These data also featured in a second study, about human thymus T cells. That source reports: From resections taken during corrective heart surgery, the thymus tissue was obtained. Thymic and blood repertoires appeared to display a bias in their usage of V and J genes.

Sequencing was done on a sample of thymocytes. The sequence derives from a boy under two years old with a congenital heart defect. This rearrangement joins TRBV6-5 to TRBJ2-7, with 8 bases fitting TRBD2. CDR3 DNA: TGTGCCAGCAGTTACGGGACTAGCTACGAGCAGTACTTC. Translation: CASSYGTSYEQYF.